This T cell receptor (beta chain) was recovered during a study of PD-1 blockade in classical Hodgkin lymphoma (TCRdb year 2020). Background for the entire study: Nivolumab dosing was 3 mg/kg intravenously every 2 weeks, continuing until either disease progression or unacceptable toxicity. To define a peripheral blood immune signature of response to PD-1 blockade in classical Hodgkin lymphoma, the study combined TCR beta sequencing with CyTOF. Results the study describes overall, beyond this receptor: Lower diversity was seen in patients whose nivolumab began less than 1 year after ASCT, and these patients were left out of later analyses so that immune reconstitution would not confound the results. Baseline TCR diversity was reported to be lower in newly diagnosed patients than in healthy donors and to be lower still in relapsed/refractory patients. Only a single clinical trial cohort was studied, and what caused the repertoire differences, possibly disease activity or prior therapy, remained undefined. By C4D1, a significant rise was seen in CD4+ TCR diversity but not in CD8+ TCR diversity (p=0.0027 vs p=0.16), and the rise was most apparent among complete responders (p=0.02). Baseline diversity similar to that of newly diagnosed patients was observed in trial patients achieving complete response, whereas significantly lower diversity was observed in partial responders and progressors.

CDR1 and CDR2, per the germline V gene, are MNHEY and SVGAGI. The V and J ends are trimmed by 3 bases and 5 bases, leaving 11 bases between them. The CDR3 covers 14 residues, taking in both the cysteine and the phenylalanine. Only the CDR3 part of the read is kept: 42 bases, read in frame from the first base. Taken with the paper, the label for time point translates to: cycle 2 day 1 (C2D1) of nivolumab. Every trial patient had relapsed after autologous stem cell transplantation, and cohorts A, B and C differed in prior brentuximab vedotin exposure. The trial cohort included 55 to 65 patients with relapsed/refractory classical Hodgkin lymphoma, and each patient had a best overall response of complete response, partial response or progressive disease. Trial patients were treated with single-agent nivolumab in the multi-cohort phase II CheckMate 205 trial. An independent review committee assessed best overall response using the 2007 International Working Group response criteria. PBMCs from the trial were collected at three points: immediately before nivolumab initiation (C1D1), and during therapy at cycle 2 day 1 and cycle 4 day 1. Peripheral blood was collected in 8 mL Vacutainer Cell Preparation Tubes, from which PBMCs were isolated by centrifugation and then cryopreserved.

The Qiagen DNeasy kit was used to extract genomic DNA both from unsorted PBMCs and from the negatively selected CD4+ and CD8+ fractions. Amplification of TCR beta CDR3 regions was done by immunoSEQ multiplex PCR with primers that anneal to V and J segments. A synthetic immune receptor repertoire was used to minimize amplification bias, and any residual bias was removed computationally once sequencing was done. In the paper's pipeline: Repertoire diversity was quantified as the Shannon entropy index using custom Python scripts. Unsorted, CD4+ and CD8+ repertoires were analyzed separately, except for combined analyses in which CD4+ and CD8+ sequences were merged in silico. Clonal expansion was defined as a frequency increase of at least 2-fold after treatment compared with C1D1, and clones undetected at baseline were assigned a pseudocount of 0.5. Singleton clones were defined as clones with 0 or 1 copy at C1D1, and non-singleton clones were defined as clones with 2 or more copies. By matching protein sequences in sorted samples from the same patient, clones expanded in unsorted samples were annotated as CD4+, CD8+ or unknown. Wilcoxon tests were applied to paired samples to test diversity changes from C1D1 to C4D1. Entries here come from immuneACCESS through TCRdb and include only in-frame sequences with V and J called. Some clones fail to appear in such tables; in the studies checked, an unresolved V gene covers under half of the shortfall, and the cause of the remainder is unknown. The V and J calls and clone size were taken over from that table, and D and trimming were inferred from the DNA. The sample includes 90,000 to 100,000 clones, with 89% observed a single time. Roughly a tenth of the sample is taken by the ten largest.

In the case of this clone: No cognate antigen has been identified for it. No base quality information exists; no much larger clone differs at one position.

The chain is assembled from TRBV6-5 and TRBJ2-4; the D call is possibly TRBD1 or TRBD2, each sharing 5 bases. This TCR derives from a human donor with classical Hodgkin lymphoma. The input for sequencing was peripheral blood mononuclear cells (PBMCs), taken before the second cycle of nivolumab. The nucleotide sequence is given as TGTGCCAGCAGTTATTCGGGACCCCAAAACATTCAGTACTTC. It translates as CASSYSGPQNIQYF.